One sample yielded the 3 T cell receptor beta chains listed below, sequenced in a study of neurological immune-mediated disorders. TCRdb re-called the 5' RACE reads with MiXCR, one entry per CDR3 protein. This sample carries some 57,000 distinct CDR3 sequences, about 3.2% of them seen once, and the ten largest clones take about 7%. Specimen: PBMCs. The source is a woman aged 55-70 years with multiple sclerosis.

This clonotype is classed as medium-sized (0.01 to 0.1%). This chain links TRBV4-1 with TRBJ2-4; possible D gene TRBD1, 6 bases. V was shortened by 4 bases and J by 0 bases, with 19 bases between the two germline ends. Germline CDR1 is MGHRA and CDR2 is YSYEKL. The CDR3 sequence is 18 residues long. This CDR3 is CASSPTRGSTKAKNIQYF. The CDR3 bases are TGCGCCAGCAGCCCCACCAGGGGTTCAACGAAAGCCAAAAACATTCAGTACTTC.

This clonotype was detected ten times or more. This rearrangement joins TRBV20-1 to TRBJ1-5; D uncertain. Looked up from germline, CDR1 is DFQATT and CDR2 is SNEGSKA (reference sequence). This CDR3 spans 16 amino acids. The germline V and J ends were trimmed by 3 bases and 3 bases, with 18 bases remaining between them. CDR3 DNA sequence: TGCAGTGCTAGGATGGCGGCCGGCCGTTTCAATCAGCCCCAGCATTTT. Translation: CSARMAAGRFNQPQHF.

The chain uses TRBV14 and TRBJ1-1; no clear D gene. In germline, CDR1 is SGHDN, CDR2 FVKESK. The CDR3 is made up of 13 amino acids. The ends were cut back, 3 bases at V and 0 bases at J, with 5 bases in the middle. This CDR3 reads CASSQGMNTEAFF. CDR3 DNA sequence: TGTGCCAGCAGCCAGGGGATGAACACTGAAGCTTTCTTT.